A single sample gave rise to the 17 T cell receptor beta chains below, sequenced in a study of blood T cell repertoires in COVID-19. Libraries were prepared by immunoSEQ multiplex PCR; TCRdb keeps only in-frame clonotypes and omits some of them. The profile shows 50,000 to 60,000 clones, around 84% of them singletons. The sample comprised peripheral blood. These receptors all come from a human donor with active COVID-19. The donor label of this sample is uncertain.

In this sample, this clone turned up once. This chain connects TRBV18 to TRBJ1-4; D not resolved. Trimming removed 2 bases from V and 10 bases from J, with 11 bases in between. This CDR3 has 13 amino acids. The germline gives CDR1 KGHSH, CDR2 LQKENI. The CDR3 DNA is TGTGCCAGCTCACCAAGGCAAGAGGCAAAACTGTTTTTT. Translation: CASSPRQEAKLFF.

The CDR3 coding sequence is TGTGCCAGCAGCTCTACAGGTCTCGAGCAGTACTTC. It yields the protein CASSSTGLEQYF. The genes are TRBV7-8 and TRBJ2-7; possibly TRBD1 for D (5 bases). The CDR3 runs 12 residues. V gave up 4 bases and J gave up 6 bases, with 10 bases separating them. Germline values: CDR1 SGHVS, CDR2 FQNEAQ.

The V and J genes are TRBV5-5 and TRBJ1-1, with 8 bases matching TRBD1. Trimming removed 0 bases from V and 3 bases from J; junction bases left unmatched: 10. The CDR3 totals 17 residues. Germline values: CDR1 SGHKS, CDR2 YYEKEE (reference sequence). For the CDR3, the DNA is TGTGCCAGCAGCTTGGACCGCAGGGGGCCCCCTTACACTGAAGCTTTCTTT. Its protein is CASSLDRRGPPYTEAFF.

The chain carries TRBV28 and TRBJ1-1; no definite D call. V lost 5 bases to trimming and J lost 7 bases, with 14 bases between them. The length of the CDR3 is 13 residues. In germline, CDR1 is MDHEN, CDR2 SYDVKM. CDR3 loop: CASSPSGRGEAFF. In DNA form, the CDR3 reads TGTGCCAGCAGTCCCTCGGGGAGAGGTGAAGCTTTCTTT. The entire variable domain, with the rest obtained from reference TRBV28 and TRBJ1-1, is as follows: DVKVTQSSRYLVKRTGEKVFLECVQDMDHENMFWYRQDPGLGLRLIYFSYDVKMKEKGDIPEGYSVSREKKERFSLILESASTNQTSMYLCASSPSGRGEAFFGQGTRLTVV.

V usage is TRBV5-6 and J usage is TRBJ1-1; 8 nucleotides match TRBD1. Germline-derived CDR1 and CDR2 are SGHDT and YYEEEE. The CDR3 is 14 residues long. V lost 0 bases, J lost 5 bases, and 3 bases stayed unmatched. CDR3 sequence: CASSLGQGWTEAFF. In DNA form, the CDR3 reads TGTGCCAGCAGCTTGGGACAGGGGTGGACTGAAGCTTTCTTT.

The chain has TRBV5-4 and TRBJ1-2; no reliable D call. The germline V and J ends were trimmed by 4 bases and 2 bases, with 15 bases remaining between them. The germline V gene has CDR1 SGHNT and CDR2 YYREEE (reference sequence). This CDR3 spans 15 amino acids. The CDR3 sequence is CASSSRPGFNYGYTF. The CDR3 nucleotides read TGTGCCAGCAGCAGTCGCCCGGGATTCAACTATGGCTACACCTTC.

A few counts support this clone. The J gene is TRBJ1-2, the V gene TRBV6-6, with D unclear. Deletions cut 6 bases from V and 0 bases from J, with 8 bases between. The CDR3 has 13 residues. Germline CDR1 and CDR2: MNHNY and SVGAGI (reference sequence). The CDR3 coding sequence is TGTGCCAGCAGCCCCGACACTAACTATGGCTACACCTTC. Translating gives CASSPDTNYGYTF.

V usage is TRBV29-1 and J usage is TRBJ2-7; 7 nucleotides match TRBD2. The V gene end was trimmed by 4 bases and the J gene end by 6 bases; junction bases not matched to a gene: 9. This CDR3 is 13 amino acids long. Germline V CDR1 and CDR2: SQVTM, ANQGSEA. CDR3 DNA sequence: TGCAGCGTTGTCTGGGCGGGAGCGGCCGAGCAGTACTTC. Its translation: CSVVWAGAAEQYF.

V and J are TRBV11-2 and TRBJ2-5, with D possibly matching TRBD2 (6 bases). The CDR3 is 14 amino acids. With 6 bases removed from V and 4 bases from J, the gap between germline ends came to 15 bases. CDR1 and CDR2 from the germline V gene are SGHAT and FQNNGV. CDR3 bases: TGTGCCAGCAGTTCCATAGCGGAAACAGAGACCCAGTACTTC. Encoded protein: CASSSIAETETQYF.

This chain connects TRBV5-1 to TRBJ2-2; D is uncertain. Germline assignment: CDR1 SGHRS and CDR2 YFSETQ. The CDR3 runs 14 residues. Trimming removed 0 bases at V and 7 bases at J, with 10 bases between. As DNA, the CDR3 is TGCGCCAGCAGCTTGGATCCTACGAGCGGGGAGCTGTTTTTT. This translates into CASSLDPTSGELFF. Looking up the rest from reference TRBV5-1 and TRBJ2-2 gives the full variable domain: KAGVTQTPRYLIKTRGQQVTLSCSPISGHRSVSWYQQTPGQGLQFLFEYFSETQRNKGNFPGRFSGRQFSNSRSEMNVSTLELGDSALYLCASSLDPTSGELFFGEGSRLTVL.

The chain joins TRBV28 to TRBJ1-2; D not resolved. V shed 7 bases and J shed 0 bases, with 18 bases lying between them. The CDR3 has 16 amino acids. CDR1 is MDHEN and CDR2 is SYDVKM in the germline V gene. Written as DNA, the CDR3 is TGTGCCAGCAATGGGGAGGGAGCGGGTGCTAACTATGGCTACACCTTC. It encodes CASNGEGAGANYGYTF.

The J gene is TRBJ1-1, the V gene TRBV24-1; D is unclear. The CDR3 is made up of 11 amino acids. Germline V lookup: CDR1 KGHDR, CDR2 SFDVKD. Between the trimmed V and J ends, which lost 9 bases and 11 bases, there was a span of 15 bases. The CDR3 coding sequence is TGTGCCACCGTTGATGTGAGAGAGGCTTTCTTT. This codes for CATVDVREAFF.

This chain links TRBV11-3 with TRBJ2-5; D possibly corresponds to TRBD1 (6 bases). CDR1 is SGHNT and CDR2 is YENEEA in the germline V gene. The CDR3 length is 14 residues. Trimming took 4 bases from V and 2 from J, leaving 11 bases between them. The CDR3 bases are TGTGCCAGCAGCTCGAGGGACAAACAAGAGACCCAGTACTTC. It codes for CASSSRDKQETQYF.

V gene TRBV5-1 combines with J gene TRBJ2-5, with TRBD1 as a possible D gene (5 bases). Trimming took 5 bases from V and 0 from J, leaving 14 bases between them. The length of the CDR3 is 15 residues. Looked up from germline, CDR1 is SGHRS and CDR2 is YFSETQ. CDR3 coding DNA: TGCGCCAGCAGTTCTTACAGGTACCACCAAGAGACCCAGTACTTC. This gives the protein CASSSYRYHQETQYF. The full variable domain, with the rest looked up from reference TRBV5-1 and TRBJ2-5, is KAGVTQTPRYLIKTRGQQVTLSCSPISGHRSVSWYQQTPGQGLQFLFEYFSETQRNKGNFPGRFSGRQFSNSRSEMNVSTLELGDSALYLCASSSYRYHQETQYFGPGTRLLVL.

The chain links TRBV3-1 (or the pseudogene TRBV3-2) to TRBJ1-5; perhaps TRBD1 as D (5 bases). V lost 0 bases and J lost 4, with 7 bases in between. The CDR3 totals 14 residues. Germline CDR1 LGHDT, CDR2 YNNKEL (reference sequence). This chain's CDR3 is CASSQDTGNQPQHF. CDR3 sequence (DNA): TGTGCCAGCAGCCAAGATACAGGAAATCAGCCCCAGCATTTT.

The rearrangement links TRBV3-1 (or the pseudogene TRBV3-2) to TRBJ1-4; D gene ambiguous. The ends were cut back, 5 bases at V and 3 bases at J, with 10 bases in the middle. The CDR3 loop spans 14 amino acids. CDR1 is LGHDT, CDR2 YNNKEL, per germline (reference sequence). This chain's CDR3 is CASSSSSANEKLFF. The DNA of the CDR3 is TGTGCCAGCAGCTCCAGTAGCGCTAATGAAAAACTGTTTTTT.

The sample holds one count of this clone. The rearrangement joins TRBV6-2 or TRBV6-3 to TRBJ2-3; D uncertain. V was trimmed by 5 bases and J by 6 bases, leaving 6 bases between them. CDR1 and CDR2 (germline): MNHEY, SVGEGT. CDR3 length: 11 residues. CDR3 in amino acids: CASSQADTQYF. The CDR3 DNA is TGTGCCAGCAGTCAAGCCGATACGCAGTATTTT.